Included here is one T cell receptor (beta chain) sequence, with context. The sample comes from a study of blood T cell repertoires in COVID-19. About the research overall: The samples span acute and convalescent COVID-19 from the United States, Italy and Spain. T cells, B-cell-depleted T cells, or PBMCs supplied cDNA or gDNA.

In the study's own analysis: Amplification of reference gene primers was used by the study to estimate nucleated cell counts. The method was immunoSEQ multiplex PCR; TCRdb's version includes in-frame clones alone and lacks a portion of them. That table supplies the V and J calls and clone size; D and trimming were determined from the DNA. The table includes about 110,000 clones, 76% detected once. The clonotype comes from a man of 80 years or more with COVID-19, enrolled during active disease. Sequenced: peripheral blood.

CDR3 in amino acids: CASSITVTSSGELFF. The DNA of the CDR3 is TGTGCCAGTAGTATCACGGTCACCTCCTCCGGGGAGCTGTTTTTT. The chain links TRBV19 to TRBJ2-2; D unclear. The CDR3 spans 15 residues. V was shortened by 3 bases and J by 6 bases, with 14 bases between the two germline ends. Per the germline V gene, CDR1 is LNHDA and CDR2 is SQIVND (reference sequence).